The clone carrying this T cell receptor (beta chain) was counted between two and nine times. Its antigen remains unidentified. Specified treatment: oral pan-JAK inhibitor, 5-10 mg twice daily. Both peripheral blood and punch biopsies of lesional scalp skin were obtained from patients who had alopecia areata. This CDR3 has 14 residues. Germline V gene lookup returns CDR1 SQVTM and CDR2 ANQGSEA. V was trimmed by 7 bases and J by 1 base, leaving 16 bases between them. Once RNA had been extracted, it was reverse transcribed into cDNA to act as the sequencing template. Clones were sequenced by immunoSEQ multiplex PCR, and TCRdb holds only the in-frame ones, with some missing. The sample records under 200,000 clones, around 59% being singletons. The sample is drawn from a study of CD8+ T cells in alopecia areata. Points from the study as a whole: In scalp and blood, many expanded lesional clones persisted during tofacitinib.

The sequence was obtained from a human donor with alopecia areata. The chain uses TRBV29-1 and TRBJ1-1, with a weak D call TRBD1 (5 bases). This specimen consisted of CD4+ T cells sorted from blood, obtained at week 24, from a patient treated with tofacitinib. The CDR3 DNA sequence: TGCAGCGGCCGCAAGGGGAGAGCGAACACTGAAGCTTTCTTT. Translated: CSGRKGRANTEAFF.